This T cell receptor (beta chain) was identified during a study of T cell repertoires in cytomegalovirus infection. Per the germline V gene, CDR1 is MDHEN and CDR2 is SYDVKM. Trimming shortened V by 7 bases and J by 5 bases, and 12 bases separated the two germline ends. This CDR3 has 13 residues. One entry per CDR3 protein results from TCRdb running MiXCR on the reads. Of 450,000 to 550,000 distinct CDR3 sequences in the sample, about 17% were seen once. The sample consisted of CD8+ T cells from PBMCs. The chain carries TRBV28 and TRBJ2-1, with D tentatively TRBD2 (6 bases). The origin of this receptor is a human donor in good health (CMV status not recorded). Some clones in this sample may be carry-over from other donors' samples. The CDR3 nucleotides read TGTGCCAGCACCACATGGGGGGACAATGAGCAGTTCTTC. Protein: CASTTWGDNEQFF.